The present T cell receptor beta chain was sequenced within a study of T cells after somatic rescue of genetic block. This clone has just a few counts. An end of the junction does not agree with germline; a read error may underlie this. This CDR3 has 18 amino acids. Germline-derived CDR1 and CDR2 are SSHAT and FNYEAQ (reference sequence). Clones were read by immunoSEQ multiplex PCR, and TCRdb kept only the in-frame ones, dropping some. The repertoire holds roughly 92,000 clones, 80% to 90% seen once, with 1.6% in the top ten. The chain combines TRBV7-7 with TRBJ2-1; 12 nucleotides line up with TRBD2. Material for sequencing was peripheral blood mononuclear cells (PBMCs). The source of this sequence is a woman between 18 and 30 years old. The CDR3 loop reads CASSPLGASGRASNEQFF. CDR3 bases: TGTGCTAGCAGTCCCCTCGGGGCTAGCGGGAGGGCAAGCAATGAGCAGTTCTTC.